The next 22 T cell receptor beta chains were all read from a single sample in a study of response to subunit inactivated influenza vaccine. Each CDR3 protein gets one entry after TCRdb re-called the RT-PCR reads with MiXCR. The sample carries 500,000 to 600,000 distinct CDR3 sequences, roughly 10% recorded once. These same records also appear under a second study, on T cells expressing NK-cell markers. From that paper: TCR beta libraries carry UMIs added by 5'RACE template switching.

This sample comprised PBMCs from blood, obtained on the day of vaccination. The receptor source for this set is a man in his fifties who received an inactivated influenza vaccine.

This clonotype was counted only a few times. V gene TRBV6-2 or TRBV6-3 combines with J gene TRBJ2-4; D unresolved. Trimming removed 2 bases from V and 0 bases from J, with 14 bases in between. The CDR3 has 17 amino acids. CDR1 is MNHEY, CDR2 SVGEGT, per germline. CDR3 DNA: TGTGCCAGCAGTTACAAGTCCGGAGAACTAGCCAAAAACATTCAGTACTTC. Amino acids: CASSYKSGELAKNIQYF.

This clonotype came up many times. The genes are TRBV7-8 and TRBJ2-3; D gene uncertain. The CDR3 loop spans 14 amino acids. Germline V CDR1 and CDR2: SGHVS, FQNEAQ. V lost 3 bases, J lost 6 bases, and 13 bases lay in between. The CDR3, as DNA: TGTGCCAGCAGCTTTACTCGGCATTGGGATACGCAGTATTTT. This codes for CASSFTRHWDTQYF.

The CDR3 DNA reads TGTGCCAGCAGCCAAGATCAACTAGCGGGAGGTGGGGAGCAGTTCTTC. Translating it yields CASSQDQLAGGGEQFF. This chain joins TRBV3-1 and TRBJ2-1; the match to TRBD2 covers 12 bases. Germline lookup yields CDR1 LGHDT and CDR2 YNNKEL (reference sequence). V shed 0 bases, J shed 10 bases, and the junction held 7 bases outside the gene matches. CDR3 length: 16 amino acids.

This clonotype has a handful of counts. The V call is TRBV11-2, the J call TRBJ2-5; the D is unclear. Trimming took off 3 bases at V and 5 bases at J, with 7 bases between the two ends. Germline CDR1 SGHAT, CDR2 FQNNGV. The CDR3 is made up of 12 amino acids. The CDR3 nucleotides read TGTGCCAGCAGCTTGAGATGGGAGACCCAGTACTTC. Residues: CASSLRWETQYF.

V and J are TRBV4-2 and TRBJ2-3; 9 bases agree with TRBD1. From germline, CDR1 is LGHNA and CDR2 YNFKEQ. Trimming removed 2 bases from V and 4 bases from J; junction bases left unmatched: 4. The CDR3 runs 15 residues. The CDR3 protein is CASSQPGQGPDTQYF. The CDR3, as DNA: TGTGCCAGCAGCCAACCGGGACAGGGCCCAGATACGCAGTATTTT.

The chain uses TRBV18 and TRBJ2-5; perhaps TRBD2 as D (6 bases). CDR3 length: 13 amino acids. V lost 2 bases to trimming and J lost 4 bases, with 8 bases between them. The germline CDR1 and CDR2 sequences are KGHSH and LQKENI. For the CDR3, the DNA is TGTGCCAGCTCACCAGGGGGGTCAGAGACCCAGTACTTC. Translated, it gives CASSPGGSETQYF.

This clonotype appeared a few times. Because the CDR3 is missing its conserved closing phenylalanine or tryptophan, this is likely a read error. The DNA is omitted, as the CDR3 cannot be located on it reliably, and the CDR3 follows TCRdb's listing. The V and J genes are TRBV2 and TRBJ2-1; the D call TRBD2 from the table was never checked on the DNA. The CDR3 sequence runs 14 residues, both termini included. Germline CDR1 and CDR2: SNHLY and FYNNEI. The chain's CDR3 is CASSGSGRALSALI.

The chain joins TRBV7-9 to TRBJ2-7, with D maybe TRBD1 (6 bases). Germline V gene data show CDR1 as SEHNR and CDR2 as FQNEAQ (reference sequence). The CDR3 contains 16 residues. V was pared by 3 bases and J by 0 bases, with 15 bases between. This CDR3 is CASSFPPRGDSYEQYF. CDR3 in DNA: TGTGCCAGCAGCTTTCCCCCCAGGGGAGACTCCTACGAGCAGTACTTC.

This clonotype was recorded many times. The chain links TRBV5-1 to TRBJ2-7, with 10 positions matching TRBD1. The CDR3 totals 13 residues. Germline CDR1 and CDR2: SGHRS and YFSETQ. The V and J ends lost 3 bases and 4 bases, in that order; junction bases with no gene match: 1. CDR3 bases: TGCGCCAGCAGCTGGGGACAGGGGTACGAGCAGTACTTC. Translating gives CASSWGQGYEQYF.

This clonotype was seen a few times. This chain connects TRBV7-8 to TRBJ2-2; a weak D match, TRBD1 (6 bases). Germline V gene lookup returns CDR1 SGHVS and CDR2 FQNEAQ. Trimming stripped 0 bases from V and 7 bases from J, with 15 bases between. The CDR3 is made up of 16 amino acids. The CDR3 sequence is CASSLARRGTRGELFF. CDR3 DNA: TGTGCCAGCAGCTTAGCGCGAAGGGGGACACGCGGGGAGCTGTTTTTT.

A few counts support this clonotype. This sequence may be a read error, since a much larger clone differs from it by one base. V usage is TRBV11-2 and J usage is TRBJ2-3; D remains unclear. V was shortened by 5 bases and J by 4 bases, with 7 bases between the two germline ends. The germline V gene has CDR1 SGHAT and CDR2 FQNNGV. This CDR3 contains 12 residues. The DNA for the CDR3 is TGTGCCAGCAGCCGAAGCGCAGATACGCAGTATTTT. Protein: CASSRSADTQYF.

This clonotype was counted only a few times. This chain joins TRBV7-9 and TRBJ2-3; D not resolved. The length of the CDR3 is 12 residues. CDR1 SEHNR and CDR2 FQNEAQ come from the germline V gene (reference sequence). V was pared by 5 bases and J by 6 bases, with 9 bases between. CDR3 DNA: TGTGCCAGCAGCCCGACGGTGGATACGCAGTATTTT. Translation: CASSPTVDTQYF.

The J gene is TRBJ2-1, the V gene TRBV7-2, with D maybe TRBD2 (6 bases). V was shortened by 8 bases and J by 1 base, with 6 bases between the two germline ends. The CDR3 spans 12 residues. In germline, CDR1 is SGHTA, CDR2 FQGNSA. The CDR3 coding sequence is TGTGCCAGCGGAGGGTCCTACAATGAGCAGTTCTTC. Protein product: CASGGSYNEQFF.

This chain uses TRBV7-6 with TRBJ2-5; 12 bases map to TRBD2. Germline lookup yields CDR1 SGHVS and CDR2 FNYEAQ. V shed 10 bases, J shed 4 bases, and the junction held 7 bases outside the gene matches. The CDR3 covers 14 residues. CDR3 residues: CATSTSGGGETQYF. CDR3 in DNA: TGTGCCACCTCGACTAGCGGGGGTGGAGAGACCCAGTACTTC.

The chain is built from TRBV12-3 or TRBV12-4 and TRBJ1-1; D is possibly TRBD1 (5 bases). This CDR3 has 16 amino acids. Between the trimmed V and J ends, which lost 3 bases and 1 base, there was a span of 15 bases. The CDR3 protein is CASSLGIGAGNTEAFF. In DNA, the CDR3 is TGTGCCAGCAGTTTGGGGATAGGGGCCGGGAACACTGAAGCTTTCTTT.

The chain links TRBV5-1 to TRBJ2-6; no definite D call. The CDR3 is 13 amino acids. Trimming cost V 7 bases and J 4 bases, with 9 bases left between them. The germline V gene encodes CDR1 SGHRS and CDR2 YFSETQ. CDR3 residues: CASGPVGANVLTF. CDR3 in DNA: TGCGCCAGCGGCCCCGTAGGGGCCAACGTCCTGACTTTC.

The genes are TRBV28 and TRBJ1-3; D remains ambiguous. The CDR3 spans 15 residues. The V and J ends lost 2 bases and 0 bases respectively, with 8 bases between them. Germline CDR1 is MDHEN and CDR2 is SYDVKM. The CDR3 region is CASSLVAPSGNTIYF. CDR3 DNA sequence: TGTGCCAGCAGTTTAGTGGCCCCCTCTGGAAACACCATATATTTT.

Regarding this clonotype: At one end the junction does not follow the germline gene, possibly because of a read error. The V gene is TRBV11-2, the J gene TRBJ2-5, with 16 bases identical to TRBD2. The V gene's germline CDR1 is SGHAT and CDR2 FQNNGV. The CDR3 is made up of 19 amino acids. The CDR3 loop reads CASSSWGLAGGVSKETLYF. In DNA, the CDR3 is TGTGCCAGCAGCTCCTGGGGACTAGCGGGAGGGGTCAGCAAAGAGACCCTGTACTTC.

The rearrangement joins TRBV7-9 to TRBJ2-1, with TRBD2 matching 12 bases. This CDR3 contains 16 residues. The germline gives CDR1 SEHNR, CDR2 FQNEAQ (reference sequence). V lost 7 bases, J lost 7 bases, and 11 bases stayed unmatched. The CDR3 sequence is CASTGLAGFSSNEQFF. The CDR3 bases are TGTGCCAGCACCGGACTAGCGGGATTTTCTTCAAATGAGCAGTTCTTC.

This clonotype was seen a few times. J is TRBJ2-2 and V is TRBV28; no clear D gene. Trimming took off 6 bases at V and 7 bases at J, with 15 bases between the two ends. The CDR3 covers 14 residues. Germline loops: CDR1 MDHEN, CDR2 SYDVKM. For the CDR3, the DNA is TGTGCCAGCAGACGTGGGGAACTAAGCGGGGAGCTGTTTTTT. Protein: CASRRGELSGELFF.

This chain uses TRBV7-2 with TRBJ2-5; TRBD1 agrees at 7 bases. The CDR3 contains 15 residues. Germline CDR1 SGHTA, CDR2 FQGNSA. The junction had 8 bases not matched to a gene; V was cut back by 5 bases and J by 2 bases. CDR3 loop: CASSPQLDRQETQYF. CDR3 sequence (DNA): TGTGCCAGCAGCCCACAACTGGACAGGCAAGAGACCCAGTACTTC.

The J gene is TRBJ2-6, the V gene TRBV10-3, with TRBD1 as a possible D gene (6 bases). This CDR3 has 16 residues. V was clipped by 4 bases and J by 0 bases, with 10 bases between them. The germline gives CDR1 ENHRY, CDR2 SYGVKD. The CDR3 sequence: CAISGQDPSGANVLTF. The CDR3 DNA sequence: TGTGCCATCAGTGGACAGGACCCCTCTGGGGCCAACGTCCTGACTTTC.